This TCR beta chain derives from a study of CD8 T cells in ankylosing spondylitis. TCRdb redid the calling of the 5' RACE reads with MiXCR, one entry per CDR3 protein. The table lists 150,000 to 200,000 distinct CDR3 sequences, under 14% of them singletons. The ends lost 6 bases at V and 7 bases at J; junction bases unmatched: 17. The CDR3 has 17 amino acids. The germline V gene has CDR1 SGHVS and CDR2 FQNEAQ. This clonotype was picked up many times. This sequence originates from a male donor with ankylosing spondylitis or in good health (not recorded which). The sequencing input was blood, either unsorted or a sorted T cell fraction (not recorded which). This chain connects TRBV7-8 to TRBJ2-1; 8 nucleotides line up with TRBD1. Here the CDR3 reads CASRDIGQGWLVNEQFF. The CDR3 region has the DNA TGTGCCAGCAGAGATATTGGACAGGGCTGGTTGGTGAATGAGCAGTTCTTC.